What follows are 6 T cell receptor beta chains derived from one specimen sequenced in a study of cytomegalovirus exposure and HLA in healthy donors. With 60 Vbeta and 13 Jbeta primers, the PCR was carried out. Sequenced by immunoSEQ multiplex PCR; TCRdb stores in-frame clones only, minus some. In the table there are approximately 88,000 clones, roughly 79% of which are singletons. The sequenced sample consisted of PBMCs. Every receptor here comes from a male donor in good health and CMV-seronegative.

The CDR3 DNA reads TGCGCCAGCAGCTTGTCCGGGAGGAACAATGAGCAGTTCTTC. It encodes CASSLSGRNNEQFF. The rearrangement uses TRBV5-1 and TRBJ2-1, with 7 bases lining up with TRBD2. Germline V lookup: CDR1 SGHRS, CDR2 YFSETQ. The CDR3 has 14 amino acids. Trimming cost V 1 base and J 5 bases; bases outside gene matches: 3.

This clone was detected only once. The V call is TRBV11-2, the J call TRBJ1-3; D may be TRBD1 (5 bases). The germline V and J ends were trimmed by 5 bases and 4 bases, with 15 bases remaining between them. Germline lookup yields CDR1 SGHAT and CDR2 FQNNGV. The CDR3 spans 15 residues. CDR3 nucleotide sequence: TGTGCCAGCAGCCTATCCGGGGGGACCGGAAACACCATATATTTT. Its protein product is CASSLSGGTGNTIYF.

As DNA, the CDR3 is TGTGCCAGCAGCTTTCTGCCCCAGCATTTT. Encoded protein: CASSFLPQHF. This chain connects TRBV5-8 to TRBJ1-5; D gene ambiguous. The V gene lost 2 bases and the J gene lost 9 bases, with 3 bases spanning the gap. The germline V gene has CDR1 SGHTS and CDR2 YDEGEE. The CDR3 length is 10 residues.

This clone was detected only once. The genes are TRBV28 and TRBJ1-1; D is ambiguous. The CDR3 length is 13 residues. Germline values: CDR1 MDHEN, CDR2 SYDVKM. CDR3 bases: TGTGGAGCAGGCCCACACTCGAACACTGAAGCTTTCTTT. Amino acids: CGAGPHSNTEAFF.

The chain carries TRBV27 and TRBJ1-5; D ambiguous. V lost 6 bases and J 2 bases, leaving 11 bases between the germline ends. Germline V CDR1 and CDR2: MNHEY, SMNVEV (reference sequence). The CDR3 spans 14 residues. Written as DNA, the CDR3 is TGTGCCAGCAGCCGAGTTGGGCGCAATCAGCCCCAGCATTTT. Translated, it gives CASSRVGRNQPQHF.

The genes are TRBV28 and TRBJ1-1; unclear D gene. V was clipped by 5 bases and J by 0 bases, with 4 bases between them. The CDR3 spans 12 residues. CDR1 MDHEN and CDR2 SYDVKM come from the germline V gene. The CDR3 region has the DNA TGTGCCAGCAGTCGCGTGAACACTGAAGCTTTCTTT. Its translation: CASSRVNTEAFF.